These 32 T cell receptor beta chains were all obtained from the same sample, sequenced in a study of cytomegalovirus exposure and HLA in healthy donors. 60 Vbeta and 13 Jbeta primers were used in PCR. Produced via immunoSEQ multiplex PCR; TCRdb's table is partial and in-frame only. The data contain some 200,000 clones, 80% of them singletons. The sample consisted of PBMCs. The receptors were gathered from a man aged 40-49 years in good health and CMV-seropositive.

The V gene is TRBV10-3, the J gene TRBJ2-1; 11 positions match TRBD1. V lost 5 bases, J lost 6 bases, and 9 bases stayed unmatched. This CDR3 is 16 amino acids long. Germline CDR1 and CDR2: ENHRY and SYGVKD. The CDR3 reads CAISTPDRGQVNEQFF. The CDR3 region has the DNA TGTGCCATCAGTACACCGGACAGGGGGCAAGTCAATGAGCAGTTCTTC.

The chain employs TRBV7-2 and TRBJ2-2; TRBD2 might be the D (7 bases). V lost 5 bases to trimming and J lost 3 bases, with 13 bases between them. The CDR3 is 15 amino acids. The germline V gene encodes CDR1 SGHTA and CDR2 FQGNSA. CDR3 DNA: TGTGCCAGCAGCATTCTCGGGGGGCACACCGGGGAGCTGTTTTTT. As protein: CASSILGGHTGELFF. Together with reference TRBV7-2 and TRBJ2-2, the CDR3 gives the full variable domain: GAGVSQSPSNKVTEKGKDVELRCDPISGHTALYWYRQSLGQGLEFLIYFQGNSAPDKSGLPSDRFSAERTGGSVSTLTIQRTQQEDSAVYLCASSILGGHTGELFFGEGSRLTVL.

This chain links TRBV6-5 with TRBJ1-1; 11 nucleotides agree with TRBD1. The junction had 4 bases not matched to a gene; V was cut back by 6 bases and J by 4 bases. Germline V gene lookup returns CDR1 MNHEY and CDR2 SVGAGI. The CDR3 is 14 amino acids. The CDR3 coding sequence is TGTGCCAGCAGCGCCGGGACAGGGGGCACTGAAGCTTTCTTT. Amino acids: CASSAGTGGTEAFF.

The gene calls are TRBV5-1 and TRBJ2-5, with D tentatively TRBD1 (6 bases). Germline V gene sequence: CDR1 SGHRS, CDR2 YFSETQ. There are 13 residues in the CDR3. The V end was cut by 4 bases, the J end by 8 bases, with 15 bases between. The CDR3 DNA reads TGCGCCAGCAGCATCGGACTCAGGGGCACCCAGTACTTC. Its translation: CASSIGLRGTQYF.

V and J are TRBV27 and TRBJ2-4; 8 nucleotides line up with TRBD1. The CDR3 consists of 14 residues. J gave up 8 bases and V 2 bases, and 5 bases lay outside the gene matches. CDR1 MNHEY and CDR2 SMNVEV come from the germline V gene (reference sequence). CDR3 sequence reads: CASSLQGAQDIQYF. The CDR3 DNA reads TGTGCCAGCAGTTTACAGGGGGCTCAGGACATTCAGTACTTC.

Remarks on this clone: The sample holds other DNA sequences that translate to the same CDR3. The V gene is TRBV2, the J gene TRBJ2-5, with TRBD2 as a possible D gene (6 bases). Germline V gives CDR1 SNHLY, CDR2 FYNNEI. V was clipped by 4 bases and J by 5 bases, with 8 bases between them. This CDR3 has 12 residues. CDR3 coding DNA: TGTGCCAGCAGTGCACGGGGGGAGACCCAGTACTTC. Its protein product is CASSARGETQYF.

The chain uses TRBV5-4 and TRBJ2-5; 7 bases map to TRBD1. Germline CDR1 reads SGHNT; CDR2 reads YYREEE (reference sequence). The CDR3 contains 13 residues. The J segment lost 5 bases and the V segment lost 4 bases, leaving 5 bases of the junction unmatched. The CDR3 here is CASSQQGTETQYF. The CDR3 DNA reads TGTGCCAGCAGCCAACAGGGGACGGAGACCCAGTACTTC.

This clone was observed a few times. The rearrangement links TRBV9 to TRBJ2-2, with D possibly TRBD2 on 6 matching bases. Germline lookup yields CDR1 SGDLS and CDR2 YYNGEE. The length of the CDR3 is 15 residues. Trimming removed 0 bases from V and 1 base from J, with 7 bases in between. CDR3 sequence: CASSVAGVNTGELFF. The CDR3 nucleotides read TGTGCCAGCAGCGTAGCGGGGGTGAACACCGGGGAGCTGTTTTTT.

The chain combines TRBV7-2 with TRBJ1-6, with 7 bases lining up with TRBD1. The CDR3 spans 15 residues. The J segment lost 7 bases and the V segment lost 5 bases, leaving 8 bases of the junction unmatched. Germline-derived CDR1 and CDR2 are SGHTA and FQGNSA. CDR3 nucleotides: TGTGCCAGCAGCGCACCGGGACAGCCGAATTCACCCCTCCACTTT. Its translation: CASSAPGQPNSPLHF.

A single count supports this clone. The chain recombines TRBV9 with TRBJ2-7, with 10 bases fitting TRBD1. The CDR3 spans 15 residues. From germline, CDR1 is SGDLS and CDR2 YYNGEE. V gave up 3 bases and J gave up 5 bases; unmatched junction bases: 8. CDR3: CASSANDRGLDEQYF. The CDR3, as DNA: TGTGCCAGCAGCGCAAACGACAGGGGGCTGGACGAGCAGTACTTC.

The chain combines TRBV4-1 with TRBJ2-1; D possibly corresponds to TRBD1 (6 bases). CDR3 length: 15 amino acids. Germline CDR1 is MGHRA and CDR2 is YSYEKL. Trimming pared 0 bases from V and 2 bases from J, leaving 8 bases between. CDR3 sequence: CASSQDGGAYNEQFF. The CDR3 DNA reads TGCGCCAGCAGCCAAGATGGGGGCGCCTACAATGAGCAGTTCTTC.

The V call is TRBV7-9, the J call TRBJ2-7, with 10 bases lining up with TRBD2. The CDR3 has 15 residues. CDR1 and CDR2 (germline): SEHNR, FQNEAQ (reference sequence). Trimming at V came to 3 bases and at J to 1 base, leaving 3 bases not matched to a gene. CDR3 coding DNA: TGTGCCAGCAGCTTTAGCGGGGGGCCATCCTACGAGCAGTACTTC. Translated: CASSFSGGPSYEQYF.

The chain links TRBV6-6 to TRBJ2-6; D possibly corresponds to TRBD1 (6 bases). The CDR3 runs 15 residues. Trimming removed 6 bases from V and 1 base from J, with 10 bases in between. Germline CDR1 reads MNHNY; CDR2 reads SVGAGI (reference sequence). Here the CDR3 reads CASSTRGSGANVLTF. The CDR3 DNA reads TGTGCCAGCAGCACAAGGGGGTCTGGGGCCAACGTCCTGACTTTC.

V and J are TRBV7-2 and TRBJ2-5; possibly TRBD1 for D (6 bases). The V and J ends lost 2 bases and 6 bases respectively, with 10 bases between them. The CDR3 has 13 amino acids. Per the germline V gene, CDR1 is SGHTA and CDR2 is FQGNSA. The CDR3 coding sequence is TGTGCCAGCAGCTTAAACAGGGCAAAGACCCAGTACTTC. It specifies CASSLNRAKTQYF.

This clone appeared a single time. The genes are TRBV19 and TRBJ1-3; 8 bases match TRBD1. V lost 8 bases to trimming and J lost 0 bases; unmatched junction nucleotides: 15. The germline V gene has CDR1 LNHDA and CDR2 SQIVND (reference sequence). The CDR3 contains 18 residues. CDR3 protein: CASGFLTGVDDSGNTIYF. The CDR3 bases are TGTGCCAGTGGGTTTTTGACAGGGGTTGACGACTCTGGAAACACCATATATTTT.

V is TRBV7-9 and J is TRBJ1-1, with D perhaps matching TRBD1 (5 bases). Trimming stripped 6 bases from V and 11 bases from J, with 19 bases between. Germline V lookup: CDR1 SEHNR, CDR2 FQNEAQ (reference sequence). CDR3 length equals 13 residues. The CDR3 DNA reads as TGTGCCAGCAGTCAAGACGCAGGGCTTAGTGCTTTCTTT. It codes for CASSQDAGLSAFF.

DNA for the CDR3: TGTGCCAGCAGCTTGGAGGGGGATAATTCACCCCTCCACTTT. It specifies CASSLEGDNSPLHF. The V call is TRBV5-4, the J call TRBJ1-6; TRBD1 is a possible D gene (6 bases). Trimming took off 0 bases at V and 5 bases at J, with 6 bases between the two ends. Germline V gives CDR1 SGHNT, CDR2 YYREEE (reference sequence). The CDR3 has 14 amino acids.

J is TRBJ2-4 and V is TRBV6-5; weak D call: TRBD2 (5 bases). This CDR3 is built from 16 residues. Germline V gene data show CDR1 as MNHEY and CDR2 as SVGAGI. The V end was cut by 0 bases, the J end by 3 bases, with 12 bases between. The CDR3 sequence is CASSYSVGVNKNIQYF. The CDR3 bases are TGTGCCAGCAGTTACTCGGTCGGGGTTAACAAAAACATTCAGTACTTC.

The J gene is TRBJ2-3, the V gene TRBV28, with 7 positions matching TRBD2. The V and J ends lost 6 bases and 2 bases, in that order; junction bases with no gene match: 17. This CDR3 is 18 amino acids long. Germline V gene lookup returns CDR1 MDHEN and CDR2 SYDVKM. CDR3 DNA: TGTGCCAGCAGCCAAGATGTTCTTGGGGGGGGGTTCACAGATACGCAGTATTTT. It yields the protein CASSQDVLGGGFTDTQYF.

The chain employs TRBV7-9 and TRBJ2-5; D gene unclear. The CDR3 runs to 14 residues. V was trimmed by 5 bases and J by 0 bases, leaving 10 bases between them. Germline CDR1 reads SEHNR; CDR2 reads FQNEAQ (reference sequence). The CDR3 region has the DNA TGTGCCAGCAGCCCCCCCCCGTACCAAGAGACCCAGTACTTC. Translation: CASSPPPYQETQYF. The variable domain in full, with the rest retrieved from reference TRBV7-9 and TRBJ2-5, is DTGVSQNPRHKITKRGQNVTFRCDPISEHNRLYWYRQTLGQGPEFLTYFQNEAQLEKSRLLSDRFSAERPKGSFSTLEIQRTEQGDSAMYLCASSPPPYQETQYFGPGTRLLVL.

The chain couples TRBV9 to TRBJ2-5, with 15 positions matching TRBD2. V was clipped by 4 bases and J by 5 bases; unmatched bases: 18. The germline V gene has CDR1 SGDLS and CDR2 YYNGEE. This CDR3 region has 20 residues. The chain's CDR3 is CASSTRDSRTSGGAAETQYF. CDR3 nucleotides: TGTGCCAGCAGCACGAGGGACAGCCGGACTAGCGGGGGGGCTGCCGAGACCCAGTACTTC. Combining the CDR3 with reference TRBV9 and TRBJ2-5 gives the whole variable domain DSGVTQTPKHLITATGQRVTLRCSPRSGDLSVYWYQQSLDQGLQFLIQYYNGEERAKGNILERFSAQQFPDLHSELNLSSLELGDSALYFCASSTRDSRTSGGAAETQYFGPGTRLLVL.

For the CDR3, the DNA is TGTGCCAGCAGAGGACCCGGGACAGGGGCCGAGCAGTACTTC. This encodes CASRGPGTGAEQYF. V gene TRBV2 combines with J gene TRBJ2-7, with 10 bases fitting TRBD1. V shed 6 bases and J 6 bases; nucleotides not matched to a gene: 8. CDR1 is SNHLY and CDR2 is FYNNEI in the germline V gene. CDR3 length equals 14 residues.

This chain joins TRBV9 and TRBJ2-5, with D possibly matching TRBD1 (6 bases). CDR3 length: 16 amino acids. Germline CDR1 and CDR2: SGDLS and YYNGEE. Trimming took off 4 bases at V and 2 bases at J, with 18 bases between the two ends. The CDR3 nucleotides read TGTGCCAGCAGCCCCCAGACAGGTTTGGTTCAAGAGACCCAGTACTTC. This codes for CASSPQTGLVQETQYF. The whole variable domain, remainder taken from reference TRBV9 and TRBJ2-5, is DSGVTQTPKHLITATGQRVTLRCSPRSGDLSVYWYQQSLDQGLQFLIQYYNGEERAKGNILERFSAQQFPDLHSELNLSSLELGDSALYFCASSPQTGLVQETQYFGPGTRLLVL.

The CDR3 here is CAWFPTSGGVASYNEQFF. DNA of the CDR3: TGTGCCTGGTTTCCGACTAGCGGGGGTGTGGCCTCCTACAATGAGCAGTTCTTC. The chain uses TRBV30 and TRBJ2-1, with 12 bases aligning to TRBD2. Per the germline V gene, CDR1 is GTSNPN and CDR2 is SVGIG (reference sequence). This CDR3 region has 18 residues. Unmatched junction bases numbered 11, after V lost 5 bases and J lost 0 bases.

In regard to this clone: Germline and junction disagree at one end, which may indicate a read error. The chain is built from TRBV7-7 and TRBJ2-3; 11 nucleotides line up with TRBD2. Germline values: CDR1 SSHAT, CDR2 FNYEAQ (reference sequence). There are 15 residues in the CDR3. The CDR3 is CASSAIAGGPDTQYF. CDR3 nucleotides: TGTGCTAGCAGCGCAATAGCGGGGGGGCCAGATACGCAGTATTTT.

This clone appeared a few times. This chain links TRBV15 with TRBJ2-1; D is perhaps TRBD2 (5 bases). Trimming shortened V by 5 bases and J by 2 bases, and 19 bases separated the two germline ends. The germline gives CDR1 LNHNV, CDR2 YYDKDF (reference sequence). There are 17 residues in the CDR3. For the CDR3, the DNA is TGTGCCACCAGCCCCTCGAGTGCTAGCCGCCCCTACAATGAGCAGTTCTTC. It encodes CATSPSSASRPYNEQFF.

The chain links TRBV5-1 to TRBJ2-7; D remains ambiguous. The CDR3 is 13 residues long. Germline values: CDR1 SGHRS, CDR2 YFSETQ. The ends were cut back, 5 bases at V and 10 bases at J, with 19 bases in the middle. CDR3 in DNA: TGCGCCAGCAGTTTAGAGACTCTAGGCGATCAGTACTTC. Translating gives CASSLETLGDQYF.

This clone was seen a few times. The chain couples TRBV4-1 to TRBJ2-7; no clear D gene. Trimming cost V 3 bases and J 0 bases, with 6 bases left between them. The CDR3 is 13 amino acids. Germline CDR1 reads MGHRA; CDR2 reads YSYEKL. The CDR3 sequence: CASSQVASYEQYF. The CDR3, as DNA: TGCGCCAGCAGCCAGGTGGCCTCCTACGAGCAGTACTTC.

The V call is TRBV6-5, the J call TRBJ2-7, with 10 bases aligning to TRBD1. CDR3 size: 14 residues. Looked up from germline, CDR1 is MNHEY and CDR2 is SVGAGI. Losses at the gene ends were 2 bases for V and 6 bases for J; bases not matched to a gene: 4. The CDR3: CASSYDRGRVEQYF. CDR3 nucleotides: TGTGCCAGCAGTTACGACAGGGGGCGCGTCGAGCAGTACTTC.

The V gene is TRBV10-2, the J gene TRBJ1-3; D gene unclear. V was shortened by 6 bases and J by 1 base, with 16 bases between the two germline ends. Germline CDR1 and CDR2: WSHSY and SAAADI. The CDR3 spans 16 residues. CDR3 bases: TGCGCCAGCAGCCGAGAAGATTGGCGGTCTGGAAACACCATATATTTT. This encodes CASSREDWRSGNTIYF.

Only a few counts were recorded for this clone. CDR3 bases: TGTGCCTGGAGCGGGGGAACCTACGAGCAGTACTTC. Protein product: CAWSGGTYEQYF. The chain combines TRBV30 with TRBJ2-7; possibly TRBD2 for D (6 bases). CDR1 and CDR2 (germline): GTSNPN, SVGIG (reference sequence). The V end was cut by 3 bases, the J end by 2 bases, with 8 bases between. CDR3 size: 12 residues.

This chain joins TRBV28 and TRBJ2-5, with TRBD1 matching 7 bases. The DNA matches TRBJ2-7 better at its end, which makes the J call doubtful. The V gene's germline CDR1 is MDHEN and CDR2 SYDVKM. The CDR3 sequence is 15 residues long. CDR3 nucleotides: TGTGCCAGCAGTTTTCGGACAGGAATCACCTACGAGCAGTACTTC. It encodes CASSFRTGITYEQYF.